This TCR beta chain emerged from a study of post-analysis software for immune sequencing data. Whole-study context: Progressive-relapsing, secondary progressive and relapsing-remitting multiple sclerosis were among the disease courses included. Study observations and caveats: When patients were compared with controls, 4 or 5 TRBV segments were more frequent, TRBV5-6, TRBV5-1 and TRBV20-1 among them.

cDNA libraries of TCR beta carried unique molecular identifiers. TCRdb ran MiXCR on the PCR reads and lists one entry per CDR3 protein. The repertoire includes about 150,000 distinct CDR3 sequences, about 32% of them detected once, and around 1.5% sits in the top ten. This clonotype turned up a few times. No antigen is known for it. V was pared by 1 base and J by 2 bases, with 4 bases of the junction left unmatched. This CDR3 is built from 16 residues. Germline CDR1 reads DFQATT; CDR2 reads SNEGSKA (reference sequence). The sequence was obtained from a girl between 10 and 17 years old with multiple sclerosis. The sequenced sample was blood. The rearrangement joins TRBV20-1 to TRBJ2-3, with TRBD2 identical over 12 bases. CDR3 residues: CSARAGTSGPTDTQYF. Written as DNA, the CDR3 is TGCAGTGCTAGAGCCGGGACTAGCGGGCCCACAGATACGCAGTATTTT.